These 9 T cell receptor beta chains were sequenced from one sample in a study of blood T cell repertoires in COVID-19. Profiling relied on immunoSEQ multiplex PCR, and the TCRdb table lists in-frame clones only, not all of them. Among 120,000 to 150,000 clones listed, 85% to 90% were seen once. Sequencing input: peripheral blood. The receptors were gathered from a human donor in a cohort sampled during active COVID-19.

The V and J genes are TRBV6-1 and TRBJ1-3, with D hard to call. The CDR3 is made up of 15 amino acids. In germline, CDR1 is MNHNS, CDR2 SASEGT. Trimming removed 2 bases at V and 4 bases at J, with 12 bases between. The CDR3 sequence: CASSETYQSGNTIYF. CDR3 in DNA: TGTGCCAGCAGTGAAACGTACCAAAGCGGAAACACCATATATTTT.

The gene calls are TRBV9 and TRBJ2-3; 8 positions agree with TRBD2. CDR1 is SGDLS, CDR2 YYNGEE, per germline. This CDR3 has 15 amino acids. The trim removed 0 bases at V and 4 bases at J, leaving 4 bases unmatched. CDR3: CASSVAGRGADTQYF. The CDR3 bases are TGTGCCAGCAGCGTAGCAGGGCGGGGGGCAGATACGCAGTATTTT.

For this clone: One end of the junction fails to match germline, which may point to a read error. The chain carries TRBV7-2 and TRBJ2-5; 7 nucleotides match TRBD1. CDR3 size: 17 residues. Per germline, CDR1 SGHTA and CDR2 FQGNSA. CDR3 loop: CASSLARLNRGQETQYF. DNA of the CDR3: TGTGCCAGCAGCCTAGCCCGGTTAAACAGGGGCCAAGAGACCCAGTACTTC.

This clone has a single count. CDR3 nucleotides: TGTGCCAGCAGCCAAGACGGAATAGGAGCGGATGGCAATCAGCCCCAGCATTTT. Residues: CASSQDGIGADGNQPQHF. This sequence joins TRBV4-2 and TRBJ1-5; D is unresolved. The CDR3 runs to 18 residues. Between the trimmed V and J ends, which lost 0 bases and 2 bases, there was a span of 17 bases. Germline CDR1 LGHNA, CDR2 YNFKEQ.

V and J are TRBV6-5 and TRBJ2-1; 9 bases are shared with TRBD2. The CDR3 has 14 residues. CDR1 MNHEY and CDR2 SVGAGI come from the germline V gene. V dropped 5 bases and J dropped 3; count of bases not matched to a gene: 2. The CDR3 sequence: CASSLAGSYNEQFF. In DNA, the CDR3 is TGTGCCAGCAGTCTAGCGGGGAGCTACAATGAGCAGTTCTTC.

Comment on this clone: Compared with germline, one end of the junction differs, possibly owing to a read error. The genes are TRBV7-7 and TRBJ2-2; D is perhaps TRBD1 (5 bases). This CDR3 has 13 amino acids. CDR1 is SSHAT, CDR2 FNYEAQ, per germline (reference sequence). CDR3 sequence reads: CASKGANTGELFF. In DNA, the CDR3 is TGTGCTAGCAAAGGGGCGAACACCGGGGAGCTGTTTTTT.

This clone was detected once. CDR3: CASSEAGPLRYGYTF. CDR3 DNA: TGCGCCAGCAGTGAGGCGGGACCGCTCCGGTATGGCTACACCTTC. The chain combines TRBV10-2 with TRBJ1-2, with D possibly TRBD1 on 5 matching bases. The germline gives CDR1 WSHSY, CDR2 SAAADI. This CDR3 region has 15 residues. Deletions cut 2 bases from V and 5 bases from J, with 15 bases between.

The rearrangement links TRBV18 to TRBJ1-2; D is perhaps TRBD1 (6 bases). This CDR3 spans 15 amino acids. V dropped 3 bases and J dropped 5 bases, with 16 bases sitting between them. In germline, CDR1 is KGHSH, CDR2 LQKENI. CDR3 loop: CASSPSSDSNYGYTF. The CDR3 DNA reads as TGTGCCAGCTCACCCTCCTCGGACAGCAATTATGGCTACACCTTC.

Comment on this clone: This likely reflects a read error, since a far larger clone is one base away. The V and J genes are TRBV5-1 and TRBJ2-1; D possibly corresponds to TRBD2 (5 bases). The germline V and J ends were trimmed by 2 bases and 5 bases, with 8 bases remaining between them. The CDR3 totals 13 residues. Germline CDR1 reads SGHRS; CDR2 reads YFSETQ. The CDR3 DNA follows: TGCGCCAGCAGCTTAGCGGTGAACAATGAGCAGTTCTTC. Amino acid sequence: CASSLAVNNEQFF.